A selection of T cell receptor beta chains follows, all from one sample in a study of blood T cell repertoires in COVID-19. The data were produced by immunoSEQ multiplex PCR, yet TCRdb's version contains in-frame clones alone and is incomplete. The data show approximately 200,000 clones, under 90% seen once. Sequenced material: peripheral blood. Every receptor here comes from an elderly woman with COVID-19, enrolled during active disease. Each CDR3 is given with its conserved first and last residue.

v_gene	j_gene	CDR3aa
TRBV7-8	TRBJ1-1	CASSLGGAETEAFF
TRBV5-1	TRBJ2-7	CASSHGGGYEQYF
TRBV6-2/TRBV6-3	TRBJ2-5	CASSYARTLRETQYF
TRBV5-1	TRBJ2-3	CASSLRGLGTDTQYF
TRBV6-5	TRBJ2-2	CASRGGQTYTGELFF
TRBV24-1	TRBJ1-1	CATSDGGKGKNTEAFF
TRBV30	TRBJ1-2	CAWRQLGTGGAGGYTF
TRBV24-1	TRBJ2-6	CATSATTGSSTGANVLTF
TRBV7-6	TRBJ1-1	CASSLGGTGGYTEAFF
TRBV19	TRBJ1-3	CASSVTDINSGNTIYF
TRBV7-9	TRBJ1-5	CASSLGRGSNQPQHF
TRBV6-5	TRBJ2-1	CASSYRDRQREQFF
TRBV10-3	TRBJ2-2	CAIRSTGGDTGELFF
TRBV18	TRBJ1-1	CASSPGGDAFF
TRBV11-2	TRBJ1-1	CASSPGHLNTEAFF
TRBV24-1	TRBJ2-3	CATSARGGGTDTQYF